The text below deals with one T cell receptor (beta chain). The source of the sample is a study of blood T cell repertoires in COVID-19. The overall study: Researchers got acute and convalescent COVID-19 samples from the United States, Italy and Spain. The analysed material was cDNA or gDNA that came from T cells, B-cell-depleted T cells, or PBMCs.

CDR3 size: 13 residues. Trimming took 6 bases from V and 4 from J, leaving 12 bases between them. Germline assignment: CDR1 SGHTA and CDR2 FQGNSA. Generated by immunoSEQ multiplex PCR, the TCRdb table keeps only in-frame clones and is missing some. The sample yields 390,000 or so clones, nearly 90% seen once. This sequence originates from a man aged 18 to 29 with active or convalescent COVID-19. The sequenced material came from peripheral blood. The J gene is TRBJ1-2, the V gene TRBV7-2, with D possibly matching TRBD1 (5 bases). CDR3 sequence: CASSYGHRYGYTF. As DNA, the CDR3 is TGTGCCAGCAGTTATGGACATCGCTATGGCTACACCTTC.